This T cell receptor beta chain was retrieved from a study of T-cell memory formation after mild COVID-19. Study observations and caveats: Nothing confirmed that second-wave clones peaking on day 37 were specific for SARS-CoV-2. Researchers report contracting CD4+ clones mostly in CM and EM, with CD8+ clones in EMRA. Researchers found some responding clones in pre-infection memory, a sign that cross-reactive memory joined.

About this clonotype itself: Its cognate antigen is unknown.

Germline V lookup: CDR1 DFQATT, CDR2 SNEGSKA (reference sequence). The CDR3 is 14 amino acids. V lost 6 bases and J 5 bases, leaving 19 bases between the germline ends. Constant-segment-primed 5'RACE gave TCR alpha and TCR beta cDNA libraries with sample barcodes and UMIs. TCRdb itself ran the 5' RACE reads through MiXCR, one entry per CDR3 protein. The sample has under 650,000 distinct CDR3 sequences, roughly 17% seen once. Sample: PBMCs or a T cell subset sorted from them (not recorded which). The J gene is TRBJ2-5, the V gene TRBV20-1, with a tentative D call TRBD2 (5 bases). The sequence was obtained from an adult woman who had mild COVID-19 (a few samples of this study predate the infection). Cell type and time point are not known. The CDR3 is CSAPDWGVGETQYF. DNA for the CDR3: TGCAGTGCACCCGACTGGGGAGTTGGGGAGACCCAGTACTTC.